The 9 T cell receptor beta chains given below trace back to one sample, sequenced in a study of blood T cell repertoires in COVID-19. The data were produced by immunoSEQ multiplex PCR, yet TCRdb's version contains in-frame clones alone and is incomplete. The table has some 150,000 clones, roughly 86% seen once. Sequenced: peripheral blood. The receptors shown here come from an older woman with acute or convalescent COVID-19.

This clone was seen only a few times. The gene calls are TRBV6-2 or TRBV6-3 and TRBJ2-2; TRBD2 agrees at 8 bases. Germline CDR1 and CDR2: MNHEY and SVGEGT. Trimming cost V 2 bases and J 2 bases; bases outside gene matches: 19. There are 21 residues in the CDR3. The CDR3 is CASSYRRKAGARHSNTGELFF. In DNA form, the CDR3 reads TGTGCCAGCAGTTACCGACGGAAAGCGGGGGCCCGGCACTCAAACACCGGGGAGCTGTTTTTT.

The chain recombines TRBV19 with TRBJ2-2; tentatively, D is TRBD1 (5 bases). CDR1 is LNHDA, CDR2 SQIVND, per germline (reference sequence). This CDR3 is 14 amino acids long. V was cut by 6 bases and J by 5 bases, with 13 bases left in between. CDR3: CASRGEVKTGELFF. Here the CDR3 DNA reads TGTGCCAGTAGAGGGGAAGTGAAGACCGGGGAGCTGTTTTTT.

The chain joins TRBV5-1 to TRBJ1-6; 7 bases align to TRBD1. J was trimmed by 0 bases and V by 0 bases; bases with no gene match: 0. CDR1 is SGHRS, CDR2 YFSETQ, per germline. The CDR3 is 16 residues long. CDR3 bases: TGCGCCAGCAGCTTGGGACAGGGCTCCTATAATTCACCCCTCCACTTT. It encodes CASSLGQGSYNSPLHF. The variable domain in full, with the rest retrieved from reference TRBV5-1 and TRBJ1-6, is KAGVTQTPRYLIKTRGQQVTLSCSPISGHRSVSWYQQTPGQGLQFLFEYFSETQRNKGNFPGRFSGRQFSNSRSEMNVSTLELGDSALYLCASSLGQGSYNSPLHFGNGTRLTVT.

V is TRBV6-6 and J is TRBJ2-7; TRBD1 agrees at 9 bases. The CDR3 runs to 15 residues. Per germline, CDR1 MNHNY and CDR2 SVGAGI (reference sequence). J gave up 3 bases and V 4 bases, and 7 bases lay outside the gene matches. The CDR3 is CASSSGQGSDYEQYF. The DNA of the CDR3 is TGTGCCAGCAGTTCGGGACAGGGAAGCGACTACGAGCAGTACTTC.

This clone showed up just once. The CDR3 sequence is CASSYTGALNTEAFF. The CDR3, as DNA: TGTGCCAGCAGTTACACAGGGGCTTTGAACACTGAAGCTTTCTTT. The J gene is TRBJ1-1, the V gene TRBV6-5; 7 nucleotides agree with TRBD1. CDR3 size: 15 residues. V trimming: 2 bases; J trimming: 0 bases; junction bases outside the gene matches: 3. The germline V gene has CDR1 MNHEY and CDR2 SVGAGI.

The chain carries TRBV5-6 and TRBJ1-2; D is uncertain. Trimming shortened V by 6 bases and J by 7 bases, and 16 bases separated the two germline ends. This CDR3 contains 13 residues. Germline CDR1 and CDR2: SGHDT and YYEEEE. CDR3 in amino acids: CASTVGLSGGYTF. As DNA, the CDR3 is TGTGCCAGCACCGTTGGACTTTCGGGTGGCTACACCTTC.

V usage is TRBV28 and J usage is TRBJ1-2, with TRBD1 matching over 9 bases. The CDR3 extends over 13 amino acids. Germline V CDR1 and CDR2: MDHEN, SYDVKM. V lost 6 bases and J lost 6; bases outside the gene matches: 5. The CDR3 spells CASSNRGRNGYTF. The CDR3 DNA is TGTGCCAGCAGCAACAGGGGGCGCAATGGCTACACCTTC.

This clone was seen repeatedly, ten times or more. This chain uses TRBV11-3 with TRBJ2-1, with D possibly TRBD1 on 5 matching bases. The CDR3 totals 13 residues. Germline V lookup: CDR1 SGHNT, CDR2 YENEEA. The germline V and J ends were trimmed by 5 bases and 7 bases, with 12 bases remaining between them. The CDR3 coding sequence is TGTGCCAGCAGCCCAAACGACAGAAATGAGCAGTTCTTC. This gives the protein CASSPNDRNEQFF.

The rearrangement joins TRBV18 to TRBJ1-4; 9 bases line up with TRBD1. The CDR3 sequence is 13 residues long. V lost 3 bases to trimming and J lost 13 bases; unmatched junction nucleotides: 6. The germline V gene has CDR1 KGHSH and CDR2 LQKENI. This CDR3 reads CASSPGQGFGLFF. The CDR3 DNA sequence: TGTGCCAGCTCACCTGGACAGGGGTTCGGACTGTTTTTT. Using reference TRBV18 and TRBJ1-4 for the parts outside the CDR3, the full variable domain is NAGVMQNPRHLVRRRGQEARLRCSPMKGHSHVYWYRQLPEEGLKFMVYLQKENIIDESGMPKERFSAEFPKEGPSILRIQQVVRGDSAAYFCASSPGQGFGLFFGSGTQLSVL.